A single sample is the source of the 26 T cell receptor beta chains below, sequenced in a study of radiotherapy plus CTLA-4 blockade in lung cancer. TCRdb's table, derived via immunoSEQ multiplex PCR, lists solely in-frame clones and lacks some. The table has approximately 52,000 clones, about 76% seen once; the top ten hold about 2.2%. The sequencing used peripheral blood, collected from a patient treated with radiotherapy plus ipilimumab. These receptors all stem from a human donor with non-small cell lung cancer whose response to radiotherapy plus ipilimumab could not be evaluated.

This chain uses TRBV7-8 with TRBJ2-3, with 9 bases lining up with TRBD1. Per germline, CDR1 SGHVS and CDR2 FQNEAQ. The CDR3 has 16 amino acids. Trimming removed 4 bases from V and 1 base from J; junction bases left unmatched: 6. For the CDR3, the DNA is TGTGCCAGCAGCTATACAGGGGGCGCGGGCACAGATACGCAGTATTTT. Translation: CASSYTGGAGTDTQYF. The full variable domain, its missing parts supplied by reference TRBV7-8 and TRBJ2-3, is GAGVSQSPRYKVAKRGQDVALRCDPISGHVSLFWYQQALGQGPEFLTYFQNEAQLDKSGLPSDRFFAERPEGSVSTLKIQRTQQEDSAVYLCASSYTGGAGTDTQYFGPGTRLTVL.

The V and J genes are TRBV6-6 and TRBJ2-3, with D uncertain. The V gene's germline CDR1 is MNHNY and CDR2 SVGAGI (reference sequence). V was clipped by 8 bases and J by 5 bases, with 11 bases between them. The CDR3 extends over 12 amino acids. DNA for the CDR3: TGTGCCAGCGGGTCTTCAGGAGATACGCAGTATTTT. This sequence encodes CASGSSGDTQYF.

This chain links TRBV10-1 with TRBJ2-4; TRBD1 might be the D (6 bases). The CDR3 has 16 amino acids. The V and J ends lost 0 bases and 5 bases respectively, with 14 bases between them. CDR1 and CDR2 (germline): WNHNN, SYGVQD (reference sequence). CDR3: CASSESPEGDENIQYF. In nucleotides, the CDR3 is TGCGCCAGCAGTGAGTCTCCCGAGGGGGACGAAAACATTCAGTACTTC.

This chain joins TRBV5-1 and TRBJ2-5, with D unresolved. In germline, CDR1 is SGHRS, CDR2 YFSETQ. V lost 4 bases and J lost 1, with 8 bases in between. This CDR3 is 13 amino acids long. The CDR3 is CASSASFQETQYF. The DNA of the CDR3 is TGCGCCAGCAGCGCCAGTTTCCAAGAGACCCAGTACTTC. Full variable domain (missing parts from reference TRBV5-1 and TRBJ2-5): KAGVTQTPRYLIKTRGQQVTLSCSPISGHRSVSWYQQTPGQGLQFLFEYFSETQRNKGNFPGRFSGRQFSNSRSEMNVSTLELGDSALYLCASSASFQETQYFGPGTRLLVL.

V gene TRBV9 combines with J gene TRBJ2-2, with D possibly matching TRBD2 (6 bases). Germline CDR1 and CDR2: SGDLS and YYNGEE. Trimming pared 8 bases from V and 1 base from J, leaving 12 bases between. The CDR3 has 14 amino acids. The CDR3 is CASRGAGNTGELFF. Here the CDR3 DNA reads TGTGCCAGTCGTGGAGCGGGGAACACCGGGGAGCTGTTTTTT.

The chain recombines TRBV28 with TRBJ2-1, with a possible D match to TRBD2 (5 bases). The CDR3 contains 15 residues. CDR1 MDHEN and CDR2 SYDVKM come from the germline V gene. V gave up 2 bases and J gave up 4 bases, with 12 bases separating them. The CDR3 loop is CASSLQSSQYNEQFF. The CDR3 DNA follows: TGTGCCAGCAGTTTACAATCTAGCCAATACAATGAGCAGTTCTTC. The whole variable domain, filled in from reference TRBV28 and TRBJ2-1, reads DVKVTQSSRYLVKRTGEKVFLECVQDMDHENMFWYRQDPGLGLRLIYFSYDVKMKEKGDIPEGYSVSREKKERFSLILESASTNQTSMYLCASSLQSSQYNEQFFGPGTRLTVL.

J is TRBJ1-1 and V is TRBV18; possible D gene TRBD1, 5 bases. Trimming pared 4 bases from V and 1 base from J, leaving 10 bases between. The CDR3 extends over 14 amino acids. Germline-derived CDR1 and CDR2 are KGHSH and LQKENI. This chain's CDR3 is CASSRQTSNTEAFF. The CDR3 DNA reads as TGTGCCAGCTCACGACAGACATCGAACACTGAAGCTTTCTTT.

The chain couples TRBV7-2 to TRBJ1-3; 7 bases map to TRBD1. From germline, CDR1 is SGHTA and CDR2 FQGNSA. The CDR3 sequence is 17 residues long. V shed 5 bases, J shed 0 bases, and the junction held 10 bases outside the gene matches. CDR3 DNA sequence: TGTGCCAGCAGCCCTCACAGGGGAACCTACTCTGGAAACACCATATATTTT. This gives the protein CASSPHRGTYSGNTIYF.

The chain is built from TRBV6-5 and TRBJ2-7; 7 nucleotides match TRBD2. Per germline, CDR1 MNHEY and CDR2 SVGAGI. V was clipped by 0 bases and J by 7 bases; unmatched bases: 12. CDR3 length: 16 residues. The CDR3 region is CASSYSPGRPGREQYF. The CDR3 coding sequence is TGTGCCAGCAGTTACTCGCCGGGCCGCCCCGGGAGGGAGCAGTACTTC.

The chain employs TRBV30 and TRBJ1-2; 8 bases agree with TRBD1. V shed 2 bases and J 4 bases; nucleotides not matched to a gene: 3. Germline CDR1 and CDR2: GTSNPN and SVGIG (reference sequence). The CDR3 consists of 13 residues. As DNA, the CDR3 is TGTGCCTGGAGTCGGGACAGGCCCTATGGCTACACCTTC. Protein: CAWSRDRPYGYTF. The complete variable domain, with remaining parts taken from reference TRBV30 and TRBJ1-2, reads SQTIHQWPATLVQPVGSPLSLECTVEGTSNPNLYWYRQAAGRGLQLLFYSVGIGQISSEVPQNLSASRPQDRQFILSSKKLLLSDSGFYLCAWSRDRPYGYTFGSGTRLTVV.

This clone has only a few counts. The chain is built from TRBV28 and TRBJ1-1, with unresolved D. Germline V gene sequence: CDR1 MDHEN, CDR2 SYDVKM. V lost 7 bases to trimming and J lost 4 bases, with 16 bases between them. CDR3 length: 14 amino acids. This chain's CDR3 is CASNLPGRITEAFF. The CDR3 nucleotides are TGTGCCAGCAACCTCCCGGGAAGGATCACTGAAGCTTTCTTT.

The V and J genes are TRBV6-5 and TRBJ2-6; D remains unclear. The length of the CDR3 is 16 residues. Germline CDR1 is MNHEY and CDR2 is SVGAGI. V was clipped by 0 bases and J by 0 bases, with 6 bases between them. The DNA for the CDR3 is TGTGCCAGCAGTTACTCAACAAACTCTGGGGCCAACGTCCTGACTTTC. It is translated as CASSYSTNSGANVLTF.

The chain carries TRBV7-9 and TRBJ2-2; 7 positions match TRBD2. The ends lost 6 bases at V and 3 bases at J; junction bases unmatched: 10. Germline V lookup: CDR1 SEHNR, CDR2 FQNEAQ (reference sequence). This CDR3 has 16 residues. CDR3 protein: CASSWVPGGYTGELFF. DNA for the CDR3: TGTGCCAGCAGTTGGGTTCCGGGAGGTTACACCGGGGAGCTGTTTTTT.

This chain joins TRBV6-5 and TRBJ2-7; TRBD1 aligns across 8 bases. V lost 0 bases to trimming and J lost 3 bases; unmatched junction nucleotides: 1. CDR1 and CDR2 (germline): MNHEY, SVGAGI. The CDR3 is 14 amino acids. The CDR3 DNA is TGTGCCAGCAGTTACTCGGGACAGGACTACGAGCAGTACTTC. It codes for CASSYSGQDYEQYF.

The chain links TRBV7-2 to TRBJ2-7; D not certain. Per germline, CDR1 SGHTA and CDR2 FQGNSA. CDR3 length: 13 amino acids. The V gene lost 1 base and the J gene lost 3 bases, with 7 bases spanning the gap. CDR3 residues: CASSLVSGYEQYF. DNA for the CDR3: TGTGCCAGCAGCTTAGTGTCGGGCTACGAGCAGTACTTC.

The rearrangement links TRBV11-2 to TRBJ2-2, with D maybe TRBD2 (6 bases). This CDR3 region has 16 residues. Per germline, CDR1 SGHAT and CDR2 FQNNGV. Trimming cost V 1 base and J 4 bases, with 13 bases left between them. The CDR3 DNA is TGTGCCAGCAGCTTAGTTGGGGGAGGTGGCACCGGGGAGCTGTTTTTT. Its translation is CASSLVGGGGTGELFF. Variable domain in full (rest from reference TRBV11-2 and TRBJ2-2): EAGVAQSPRYKIIEKRQSVAFWCNPISGHATLYWYQQILGQGPKLLIQFQNNGVVDDSQLPKDRFSAERLKGVDSTLKIQPAKLEDSAVYLCASSLVGGGGTGELFFGEGSRLTVL.

This sequence joins TRBV6-4 and TRBJ2-7, with a tentative D call TRBD2 (6 bases). Germline loops: CDR1 MRHNA, CDR2 SNTAGT. The CDR3 covers 13 residues. V lost 3 bases to trimming and J lost 7 bases, with 13 bases between them. In DNA, the CDR3 is TGTGCCAGCAGTGATGGGACCGGGAGAGAGCAGTACTTC. It codes for CASSDGTGREQYF.

This clone came up once. This chain connects TRBV11-2 to TRBJ1-5; 9 nucleotides agree with TRBD1. The CDR3 runs to 17 residues. In germline, CDR1 is SGHAT, CDR2 FQNNGV. Trimming took 3 bases from V and 1 from J; bases not matched to a gene: 7. The CDR3 loop reads CASSLTTGTGSNQPQHF. The CDR3 bases are TGTGCCAGCAGCTTGACAACCGGGACAGGGAGCAATCAGCCCCAGCATTTT.

The genes are TRBV19 and TRBJ2-2; possible D gene TRBD2, 6 bases. This CDR3 contains 18 residues. Germline V lookup: CDR1 LNHDA, CDR2 SQIVND (reference sequence). V was cut by 4 bases and J by 1 base, with 19 bases left in between. The CDR3 sequence is CASSRPLGFGGNTGELFF. CDR3 coding DNA: TGTGCCAGTAGTAGGCCCTTAGGGTTCGGGGGGAACACCGGGGAGCTGTTTTTT.

CDR3 DNA: TGTGCCAGCAGCCTAACCCGGGTTACTAGCACAGATACGCAGTATTTT. Translated: CASSLTRVTSTDTQYF. The V call is TRBV7-2, the J call TRBJ2-3; D is ambiguous. V was trimmed by 5 bases and J by 0 bases, leaving 15 bases between them. Germline-derived CDR1 and CDR2 are SGHTA and FQGNSA. The CDR3 runs 16 residues. The variable domain in full, completed from reference TRBV7-2 and TRBJ2-3, reads GAGVSQSPSNKVTEKGKDVELRCDPISGHTALYWYRQSLGQGLEFLIYFQGNSAPDKSGLPSDRFSAERTGGSVSTLTIQRTQQEDSAVYLCASSLTRVTSTDTQYFGPGTRLTVL.

This CDR3 is CASRTSTRGTYEQYF. The CDR3 DNA reads TGTGCCAGCAGAACCTCGACCAGGGGAACCTACGAGCAGTACTTC. The genes are TRBV7-2 and TRBJ2-7; perhaps TRBD1 as D (6 bases). The CDR3 loop spans 15 amino acids. CDR1 is SGHTA and CDR2 is FQGNSA in the germline V gene. Trimming left V 6 bases short and J 2 bases short, with 17 bases between.

The chain employs TRBV5-8 and TRBJ1-5; D not resolved. Trimming stripped 4 bases from V and 5 bases from J, with 22 bases between. The CDR3 runs to 17 residues. CDR1 and CDR2 from the germline V gene are SGHTS and YDEGEE. The CDR3 DNA reads as TGTGCCAGCAGCCCTGGACGGCGGGGTAGAAGGGATCAGCCCCAGCATTTT. Its translation: CASSPGRRGRRDQPQHF.

The gene calls are TRBV29-1 and TRBJ2-1, with 7 bases lining up with TRBD2. The germline V gene encodes CDR1 SQVTM and CDR2 ANQGSEA. The CDR3 length is 14 residues. V trimming: 8 bases; J trimming: 9 bases; junction bases outside the gene matches: 16. As DNA, the CDR3 is TGCAGCTTCCGGGGGGTCCCCCCGGTTGGTGAGCAGTTCTTC. Its translation: CSFRGVPPVGEQFF.

This clone occurred once. The chain has TRBV5-1 and TRBJ2-2; TRBD2 agrees at 10 bases. The V gene end was trimmed by 5 bases and the J gene end by 7 bases; junction bases not matched to a gene: 11. This CDR3 comprises 16 residues. Germline CDR1 and CDR2: SGHRS and YFSETQ. The CDR3 DNA is TGCGCCAGCAGGACTCTAGCGGGGGCTGCTGACGGGGAGCTGTTTTTT. Encoded protein: CASRTLAGAADGELFF.

In DNA, the CDR3 is TGTGCCTGGAGTGTACTAGCGGGAATTGACGAGCAGTACTTC. This codes for CAWSVLAGIDEQYF. The chain recombines TRBV30 with TRBJ2-7; 10 bases align to TRBD2. Germline trimming cut 0 bases from V and 5 bases from J; bases unmatched to any gene: 4. Germline V gives CDR1 GTSNPN, CDR2 SVGIG (reference sequence). The CDR3 loop spans 14 amino acids.

This clone has a handful of counts. The rearrangement links TRBV30 to TRBJ1-4; D is unclear. V was trimmed by 2 bases and J by 0 bases, leaving 4 bases between them. This CDR3 has 13 residues. Per the germline V gene, CDR1 is GTSNPN and CDR2 is SVGIG (reference sequence). In DNA form, the CDR3 reads TGTGCCTGGAGTTGGCCAACTAATGAAAAACTGTTTTTT. This encodes CAWSWPTNEKLFF. Full variable domain (remainder filled in from reference TRBV30 and TRBJ1-4): SQTIHQWPATLVQPVGSPLSLECTVEGTSNPNLYWYRQAAGRGLQLLFYSVGIGQISSEVPQNLSASRPQDRQFILSSKKLLLSDSGFYLCAWSWPTNEKLFFGSGTQLSVL.